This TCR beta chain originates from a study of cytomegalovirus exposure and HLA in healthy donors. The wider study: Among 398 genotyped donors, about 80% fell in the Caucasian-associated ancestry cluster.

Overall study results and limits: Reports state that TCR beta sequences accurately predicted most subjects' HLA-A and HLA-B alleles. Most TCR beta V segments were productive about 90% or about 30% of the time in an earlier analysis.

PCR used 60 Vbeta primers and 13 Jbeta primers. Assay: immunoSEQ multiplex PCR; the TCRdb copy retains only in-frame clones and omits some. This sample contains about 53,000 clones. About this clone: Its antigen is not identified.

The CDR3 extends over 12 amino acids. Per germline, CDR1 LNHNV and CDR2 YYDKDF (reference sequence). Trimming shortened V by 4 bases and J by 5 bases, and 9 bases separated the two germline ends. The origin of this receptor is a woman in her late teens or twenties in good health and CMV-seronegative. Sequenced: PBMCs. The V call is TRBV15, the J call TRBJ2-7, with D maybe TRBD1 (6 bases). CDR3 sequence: CATSTTGNEQYF. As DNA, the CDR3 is TGTGCCACCAGCACTACAGGGAACGAGCAGTACTTC.